Shown below are 23 T cell receptor beta chains from a single sample sequenced in a study of blood T cells in healthy people across ages. Together with a sample-barcoded 5' primer, a J-beta primer mix was included in a second PCR lasting roughly 6 to 12 cycles. TCRdb called the 5' RACE reads again in MiXCR, with one record for every CDR3 protein. The sample carries hundreds of thousands of distinct CDR3 sequences, about 21% recorded once. Specimen: blood. Receptors originate from a man between 70 and 80 years old in good health.

In this sample, this clonotype turned up a few times. This chain uses TRBV7-9 with TRBJ2-1, with 8 bases aligning to TRBD1. Per germline, CDR1 SEHNR and CDR2 FQNEAQ (reference sequence). The CDR3 loop spans 16 amino acids. V trimming: 4 bases; J trimming: 4 bases; junction bases outside the gene matches: 9. In DNA, the CDR3 is TGTGCCAGCAGCTCTACTGCGGACAGGGTTTACAATGAGCAGTTCTTC. Translation: CASSSTADRVYNEQFF.

The gene calls are TRBV4-3 and TRBJ1-4, with D uncertain. Trimming stripped 6 bases from V and 3 bases from J, with 14 bases between. The CDR3 length is 15 residues. In germline, CDR1 is LGHNA, CDR2 YSLEER. CDR3 loop: CASRENLSANEKLFF. CDR3 nucleotide sequence: TGCGCCAGCAGGGAAAACTTGAGTGCTAATGAAAAACTGTTTTTT.

The chain joins TRBV20-1 to TRBJ2-2, with TRBD2 as a possible D gene (7 bases). In germline, CDR1 is DFQATT, CDR2 SNEGSKA (reference sequence). The CDR3 is made up of 15 amino acids. The V gene lost 3 bases and the J gene lost 4 bases, with 15 bases spanning the gap. The CDR3 region is CSASRGGELTGELFF. The CDR3 DNA reads TGCAGTGCTAGTAGGGGGGGGGAGCTCACCGGGGAGCTGTTTTTT.

This chain links TRBV5-1 with TRBJ2-7, with a possible D match to TRBD2 (5 bases). Germline lookup yields CDR1 SGHRS and CDR2 YFSETQ. This CDR3 has 14 residues. Trimming took 1 base from V and 1 from J, leaving 9 bases between them. The CDR3 spells CASSLPDYSYEQYF. Here the CDR3 DNA reads TGCGCCAGCAGCTTGCCTGACTATTCCTACGAGCAGTACTTC.

This clonotype was observed at least ten times. This chain joins TRBV5-1 and TRBJ1-2, with 7 bases that match TRBD1. Germline lookup yields CDR1 SGHRS and CDR2 YFSETQ. The ends lost 7 bases at V and 2 bases at J; junction bases unmatched: 11. This CDR3 is 15 amino acids long. The CDR3 DNA is TGCGCCAGCGGCATAACGGGGACAGAGAACTATGGCTACACCTTC. The encoded protein is CASGITGTENYGYTF.

There are a few counts of this clonotype. J is TRBJ1-4 and V is TRBV20-1; maybe TRBD1 (6 bases). V was clipped by 2 bases and J by 6 bases, with 13 bases between them. The germline gives CDR1 DFQATT, CDR2 SNEGSKA (reference sequence). This CDR3 has 14 amino acids. Here the CDR3 DNA reads TGCAGTGCTAGAATGCACAGGGTGTATGAAAAACTGTTTTTT. As protein: CSARMHRVYEKLFF.

This chain connects TRBV2 to TRBJ1-5, with D possibly matching TRBD1 (6 bases). V lost 4 bases to trimming and J lost 14 bases, with 15 bases between them. Germline V gene sequence: CDR1 SNHLY, CDR2 FYNNEI. This CDR3 has 12 amino acids. The CDR3 nucleotides are TGTGCCAGCAGTGGGGACAAGCCCCGCAAGCATTTT. Translation: CASSGDKPRKHF.

The chain couples TRBV3-1 to TRBJ1-5, with TRBD1 matching 7 bases. The CDR3 sequence is 14 residues long. Germline V gives CDR1 LGHDT, CDR2 YNNKEL (reference sequence). With V trimmed by 4 bases and J by 5 bases, 5 bases remained unmatched. The CDR3 is CASSRGQADQPQHF. The CDR3 nucleotides are TGTGCCAGCAGCCGAGGACAGGCAGATCAGCCCCAGCATTTT.

The chain combines TRBV9 with TRBJ1-1; unclear D gene. Between the trimmed V and J ends, which lost 0 bases and 1 base, there was a span of 4 bases. The CDR3 extends over 13 amino acids. The germline V gene has CDR1 SGDLS and CDR2 YYNGEE. The CDR3 here is CASSVAKNTEAFF. The DNA for the CDR3 is TGTGCCAGCAGCGTAGCTAAGAACACTGAAGCTTTCTTT.

The chain carries TRBV5-1 and TRBJ1-1, with 9 nucleotides matching TRBD1. The CDR3 is 14 amino acids. V gave up 2 bases and J gave up 6 bases; unmatched junction bases: 5. CDR1 and CDR2 (germline): SGHRS, YFSETQ. Written as DNA, the CDR3 is TGCGCCAGCAGCTTACAGGGGGCTTCAGCTGAAGCTTTCTTT. As protein: CASSLQGASAEAFF.

In this sample, this clonotype turned up a few times. This sequence joins TRBV15 and TRBJ2-5, with D perhaps matching TRBD2 (5 bases). Matching the DNA end better, TRBJ2-7 makes the J call doubtful. Germline V lookup: CDR1 LNHNV, CDR2 YYDKDF (reference sequence). The CDR3 sequence is 13 residues long. The CDR3 loop reads CATSMDSFYEQYF. CDR3 in DNA: TGTGCCACCAGCATGGACTCCTTCTACGAGCAGTACTTC.

In this sample, this clonotype turned up a few times. The CDR3 bases are TGCAGCGTGGACGCTAGGACACCCCCTGGTCCGCAGTATTTT. Its protein is CSVDARTPPGPQYF. The rearrangement joins TRBV29-1 to TRBJ2-3; D might be TRBD1 (5 bases). Germline CDR1 is SQVTM and CDR2 is ANQGSEA. This CDR3 is built from 14 residues. V was clipped by 6 bases and J by 10 bases, with 23 bases between them.

The rearrangement joins TRBV5-4 to TRBJ2-7, with 7 bases fitting TRBD2. CDR3 length: 15 residues. V was pared by 0 bases and J by 4 bases, with 7 bases of the junction left unmatched. Germline-derived CDR1 and CDR2 are SGHNT and YYREEE (reference sequence). The DNA for the CDR3 is TGTGCCAGCAGCTTGGTGGGGGGGAGAAATTACGAGCAGTACTTC. This gives the protein CASSLVGGRNYEQYF.

This clonotype showed up just a few times. The chain carries TRBV10-3 and TRBJ2-6; D possibly uses TRBD1 or TRBD2 (5 bases each). Trimming stripped 8 bases from V and 12 bases from J, with 32 bases between. From germline, CDR1 is ENHRY and CDR2 SYGVKD. This CDR3 spans 18 amino acids. The CDR3 DNA reads as TGTGCCATCCGAGACCCAGAACCGACAGCGTCCGGGGCCTGCGTCCTGACTTTC. It translates to CAIRDPEPTASGACVLTF.

J is TRBJ2-2 and V is TRBV5-1; tentative D call: TRBD2 (5 bases). The CDR3 runs to 15 residues. The V gene lost 4 bases and the J gene lost 7 bases, with 17 bases spanning the gap. The germline V gene encodes CDR1 SGHRS and CDR2 YFSETQ. The CDR3 bases are TGCGCCAGCAGCCTCCGCGGGCTCGAAGTCGGGGAGCTGTTTTTT. Protein product: CASSLRGLEVGELFF.

The V gene is TRBV7-8, the J gene TRBJ1-6; a weak D match, TRBD1 (5 bases). Germline V gene sequence: CDR1 SGHVS, CDR2 FQNEAQ. V was pared by 1 base and J by 4 bases, with 8 bases between. This CDR3 has 15 residues. This CDR3 reads CASSLVQGYNSPLHF. The CDR3 region has the DNA TGTGCCAGCAGCTTAGTCCAGGGTTATAATTCACCCCTCCACTTT.

V is TRBV10-3 and J is TRBJ2-5, with 9 bases that match TRBD1. This CDR3 is 15 amino acids long. Germline V gene data show CDR1 as ENHRY and CDR2 as SYGVKD. J gave up 5 bases and V 6 bases, and 10 bases lay outside the gene matches. CDR3 residues: CAISPGTGRRETQYF. In DNA, the CDR3 is TGTGCCATCAGCCCAGGGACAGGGAGGAGGGAGACCCAGTACTTC.

The chain carries TRBV7-3 and TRBJ2-1; no reliable D call. CDR1 SGHTA and CDR2 FQGTGA come from the germline V gene. Trimming stripped 5 bases from V and 7 bases from J, with 18 bases between. The CDR3 runs to 15 residues. The CDR3, as DNA: TGTGCCAGCAGCCTTGGGAAGTCCTGGCTGAATGAGCAGTTCTTC. Encoded protein: CASSLGKSWLNEQFF.

J is TRBJ2-1 and V is TRBV27; 12 bases fit TRBD2. Germline V CDR1 and CDR2: MNHEY, SMNVEV (reference sequence). The CDR3 spans 16 residues. The trim removed 6 bases at V and 7 bases at J, leaving 10 bases unmatched. CDR3 region: CASSPWTSGADNEQFF. CDR3 in DNA: TGTGCCAGCAGCCCATGGACTAGCGGGGCCGATAATGAGCAGTTCTTC.

This chain links TRBV14 with TRBJ2-5, with TRBD1 matching over 8 bases. Germline V CDR1 and CDR2: SGHDN, FVKESK. The CDR3 extends over 14 amino acids. The V and J ends lost 0 bases and 7 bases, in that order; junction bases with no gene match: 4. The DNA of the CDR3 is TGTGCCAGCAGCCAAGATGACAGGGGCGCGACCCAGTACTTC. This codes for CASSQDDRGATQYF.

This clonotype was counted a few times. This chain links TRBV28 with TRBJ2-7; D gene ambiguous. The germline CDR1 and CDR2 sequences are MDHEN and SYDVKM. This CDR3 has 11 amino acids. V dropped 5 bases and J dropped 6 bases, with 8 bases sitting between them. Written as DNA, the CDR3 is TGTGCCAGCAGTCCAGCTCTCGAGCAGTACTTC. This gives the protein CASSPALEQYF. Variable domain in full (rest from reference TRBV28 and TRBJ2-7): DVKVTQSSRYLVKRTGEKVFLECVQDMDHENMFWYRQDPGLGLRLIYFSYDVKMKEKGDIPEGYSVSREKKERFSLILESASTNQTSMYLCASSPALEQYFGPGTRLTVT.

The chain is built from TRBV28 and TRBJ2-5; D remains ambiguous. Germline V gives CDR1 MDHEN, CDR2 SYDVKM. This CDR3 has 12 amino acids. V lost 4 bases and J lost 7, with 10 bases in between. The CDR3 DNA reads as TGTGCCAGCAGTTCCCCTCGTGGGACCCAGTACTTC. It codes for CASSSPRGTQYF. The complete variable domain, with remaining parts taken from reference TRBV28 and TRBJ2-5, reads DVKVTQSSRYLVKRTGEKVFLECVQDMDHENMFWYRQDPGLGLRLIYFSYDVKMKEKGDIPEGYSVSREKKERFSLILESASTNQTSMYLCASSSPRGTQYFGPGTRLLVL.

This clonotype was seen a few times. V and J are TRBV7-2 and TRBJ1-2; perhaps TRBD1 as D (5 bases). CDR1 is SGHTA and CDR2 is FQGNSA in the germline V gene. The length of the CDR3 is 12 residues. V was shortened by 5 bases and J by 7 bases, with 11 bases between the two germline ends. In nucleotides, the CDR3 is TGTGCCAGCAGCGCGCGGGGGTTTGGCTACACCTTC. Protein: CASSARGFGYTF.